This TCR beta chain was observed in a study of blood T cell repertoires in COVID-19. The authors' processing: Using reference gene primer amplification, nucleated cell counts were estimated. Only in-frame clones appear in the TCRdb table, and some are missing; sequencing was by immunoSEQ multiplex PCR. That table is the source of V, J and clone size, and D and trimming were worked out from the DNA. The table includes 350,000 to 400,000 clones, 90% detected once. The CDR3 is 15 amino acids. V dropped 3 bases and J dropped 7; count of bases not matched to a gene: 11. Germline CDR1 reads MNHEY; CDR2 reads SMNVEV (reference sequence).

This receptor was obtained from a man younger than 35 with active or convalescent COVID-19. Material: peripheral blood. The chain carries TRBV27 and TRBJ1-2, with 7 bases matching TRBD1. The CDR3 nucleotides are TGTGCCAGCAGTTTCTCTAACAGGGGAACGGGTGGCTACACCTTC. Protein product: CASSFSNRGTGGYTF.